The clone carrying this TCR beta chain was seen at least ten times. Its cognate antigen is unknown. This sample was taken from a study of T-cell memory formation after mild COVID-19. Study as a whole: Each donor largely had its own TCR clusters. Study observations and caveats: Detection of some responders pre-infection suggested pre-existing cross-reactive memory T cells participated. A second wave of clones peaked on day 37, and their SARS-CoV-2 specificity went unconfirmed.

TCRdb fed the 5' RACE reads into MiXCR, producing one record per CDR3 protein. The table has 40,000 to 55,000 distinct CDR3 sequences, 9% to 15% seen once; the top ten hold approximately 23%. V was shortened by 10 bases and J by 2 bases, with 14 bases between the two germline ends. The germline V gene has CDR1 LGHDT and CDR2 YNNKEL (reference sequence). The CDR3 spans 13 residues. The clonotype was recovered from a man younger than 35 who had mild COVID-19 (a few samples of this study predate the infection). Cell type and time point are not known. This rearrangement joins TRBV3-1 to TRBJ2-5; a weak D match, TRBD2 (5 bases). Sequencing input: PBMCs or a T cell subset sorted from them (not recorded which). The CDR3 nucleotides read TGTGCCACCCTCCTGTCGGGGCAAGAGACCCAGTACTTC. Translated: CATLLSGQETQYF.